These 6 T cell receptor beta chains share one sample of origin, sequenced in a study of blood T cell repertoires in COVID-19 (dated by TCRdb to 2018 to 2020). Receptors were amplified or captured by the immunoSEQ multiplex PCR assay. The immuneACCESS repertoire file appears here via TCRdb, limited to in-frame rearrangements. These files lack a portion of the clones; in checked studies, under half of the deficit traces to unresolved V genes, and the cause of the others is not known. The sample includes around 100,000 clones, with roughly 86% observed a single time. 4.5% of the sample lies in the top ten. The sample comprised peripheral blood. The receptors here all came from a man aged 35 to 55 with acute or convalescent COVID-19.

This chain uses TRBV6-1 with TRBJ1-1; TRBD1 might be the D (6 bases). The V and J ends lost 4 bases and 2 bases respectively, with 17 bases between them. Germline assignment: CDR1 MNHNS and CDR2 SASEGT. The CDR3 runs 16 residues. CDR3 sequence reads: CASSVPRGAINTEAFF. Written as DNA, the CDR3 is TGTGCCAGCAGTGTTCCCAGGGGAGCTATAAACACTGAAGCTTTCTTT.

This clone appeared a few times. The chain has TRBV5-8 and TRBJ2-1; 7 nucleotides align to TRBD1. The germline CDR1 and CDR2 sequences are SGHTS and YDEGEE. There are 17 residues in the CDR3. V dropped 4 bases and J dropped 15; count of bases not matched to a gene: 25. CDR3 DNA sequence: TGTGCCAGCAGCCCTATTTATTTTCAATTGGGACAGATGACCTTGTTCTTC. Protein product: CASSPIYFQLGQMTLFF.

This clone was observed a single time. This rearrangement joins TRBV5-1 to TRBJ2-4, with TRBD1 identical over 7 bases. This CDR3 has 15 residues. Germline CDR1 is SGHRS and CDR2 is YFSETQ. The junction had 9 bases not matched to a gene; V was cut back by 6 bases and J by 3 bases. The CDR3 is CASNDRVSGKNIQYF. The CDR3 DNA reads TGCGCCAGCAACGACAGGGTGTCAGGCAAAAACATTCAGTACTTC.

The rearrangement links TRBV5-4 to TRBJ1-2; TRBD1 aligns across 9 bases. The junction had 9 bases not matched to a gene; V was cut back by 4 bases and J by 8 bases. CDR1 and CDR2 (germline): SGHNT, YYREEE (reference sequence). The CDR3 totals 14 residues. As DNA, the CDR3 is TGTGCCAGCAGCCCCGGGACAGGGAGAGGGGGCTACACCTTC. As protein: CASSPGTGRGGYTF.

The V gene is TRBV29-1, the J gene TRBJ1-1, with 8 bases lining up with TRBD1. Germline lookup yields CDR1 SQVTM and CDR2 ANQGSEA. V shed 4 bases, J shed 4 bases, and the junction held 5 bases outside the gene matches. The CDR3 sequence is 13 residues long. The CDR3 nucleotides are TGCAGCGTTGGCGGACAGGGTACCACTGAAGCTTTCTTT. Its translation: CSVGGQGTTEAFF.

A few counts support this clone. This chain links TRBV7-9 with TRBJ2-2; weak D call: TRBD1 (6 bases). The CDR3 loop spans 14 amino acids. Between the trimmed V and J ends, which lost 1 base and 5 bases, there was a span of 8 bases. Germline-derived CDR1 and CDR2 are SEHNR and FQNEAQ (reference sequence). CDR3 sequence reads: CASSLVGATGELFF. The CDR3 DNA is TGTGCCAGCAGCTTAGTGGGGGCTACCGGGGAGCTGTTTTTT.